This TCR beta chain comes out of a study of beta chain features in type 1 diabetes (dated by TCRdb to the late 2010s). Describing the broader study: Mean age, gender distribution, total cell number and subset yield were not different between patients and healthy donors. Regulatory and stem cell-like memory subsets were obtained from only 8 patients and about 8 healthy donors, while naive and central memory subsets were obtained from all 28 donors. In the study, recently diagnosed type 1 diabetes patients and matched healthy donors were compared on the TCRB repertoires of their sorted circulating CD4+ T cell subsets. A total of 85 million to 140 million sorted cells were examined across all samples, and a strong correlation was observed between cell number per subset and RNA yield. Study-wide findings and limitations: Type 1 diabetes patients showed a moderate but significant shortening of TCRB CDR3 length in all four CD4+ subsets. Sequencing cDNA rather than genomic DNA could over-represent highly expressing activated cells, although activation and CD3 levels did not differ between groups. PCR might favor shorter templates, but patient and control samples were amplified and corrected together, so any skew would affect both groups equally. Because the HLA sub-analyses included only small numbers of individuals, any influence of HLA type on TCRB rearrangement was left unresolved. Patients with type 1 diabetes made fewer insertions and deleted more nucleotides at VDJ recombination sites, implying thymic rearrangement abnormalities. The naive, central memory and regulatory TCRB repertoires appeared to resemble one another more closely among patients than among healthy donors.

This clone was observed a handful of times. Its antigen is still unknown. Per-base qualities were not stored, and no clone one base away is much larger. From each donor, a single peripheral blood sample of about 100 mL on average was drawn into heparinised tubes. Using a panel that included CD45RO, CCR7, CD25, CD127, CD95 and CD27, naive, central memory, regulatory and stem cell-like memory CD4+ T cells were sorted on a BD FACSAria II. Purity was above 95% for every sorted population. PBMCs were separated immediately by Lymphoprep density gradient centrifugation and were stained directly, without being cultured. So that batch effects would be minimized, each experiment stained and sorted samples in pairs, pairing one healthy donor with one patient. The High Capacity cDNA Reverse Transcription Kit was used to reverse transcribe all of the isolated RNA, meaning that expressed TCRB transcripts were what got sequenced. Deep immunoSEQ sequencing was applied to naive, central memory and regulatory T cell samples, giving an average of about 3.4 million total reads per sample. Sorted cells were lysed in RLT buffer and RNA was extracted with DNase-treated RNeasy Micro or Mini kits, depending on cell number. To prevent cross-contamination, every cell subset was processed on its own, while patient and healthy donor samples were processed together. The immunoSEQ multiplex PCR was used to amplify TCRB sequences from cDNA, generating 87-bp fragments that spanned the CDR3 region. Sequencing of the amplicons was performed on the Illumina HiSeq platform. In the original analysis: PCR bias was computationally corrected using synthetic template baselines, reads within Hamming distance 2 were collapsed, and singletons that could not be merged were discarded. Reads were aligned against IMGT so that V, D and J genes, CDR3 length and insertions or deletions at six rearrangement sites could be assigned. Within each subset, clonotype counts were normalized to sorted cell number, and only after that were true diversity and Gini coefficients computed with the tcR R package. Repertoire sharing was quantified using the overlap coefficient calculated on TCRB nucleotide sequences. The immuneACCESS repertoire file appears here via TCRdb, limited to in-frame rearrangements. These files lack a portion of the clones; in checked studies, under half of the deficit traces to unresolved V genes, and the cause of the others is not known. V and J calls plus clone size are reproduced from that table; the DNA served to infer D and trimming. This sample comprises roughly 300,000 clones, 8% of them detected only once. The ten largest make up less than 0.45% of the sample.

From the cysteine up to the phenylalanine, the CDR3 has a length of 14 residues. Only the CDR3 part of the read is kept: 42 bases, read in frame from the first base. In the germline V gene, CDR1 corresponds to MDHEN and CDR2 to SYDVKM. Trimming takes 6 bases off V and 0 bases off J; junction bases not matched to a gene: 4. Sequencing input: central memory CD4+ T cells from blood. The chain employs TRBV28 and TRBJ2-7; 8 junctional bases match TRBD1. The source is a young woman in good health. The CDR3 amino acid sequence is: CASSGQGLSYEQYF. In nucleotides, the sequence is TGTGCCAGCAGCGGACAGGGACTCTCCTACGAGCAGTACTTC.